What follows are 11 T cell receptor beta chains derived from one specimen sequenced in a study of OX40 agonist ivuxolimab in advanced cancers. Repertoires were generated with immunoSEQ multiplex PCR, while TCRdb's copy carries only in-frame clones and drops some. The sample lists tens of thousands of clones, approximately 80% seen once, with about 16% in the top ten. Sequencing used CD4+ or CD8+ T cells sorted from blood, obtained in a trial of the OX40 agonist ivuxolimab. The receptor set was obtained from an adult with an advanced solid tumor such as melanoma, head and neck, liver or kidney cancer.

In its sample, this clone was seen a few times. The V call is TRBV7-8, the J call TRBJ1-1; 7 nucleotides agree with TRBD1. The junction had 7 bases not matched to a gene; V was cut back by 5 bases and J by 1 base. This CDR3 spans 15 amino acids. The germline gives CDR1 SGHVS, CDR2 FQNEAQ. In DNA, the CDR3 is TGTGCCAGCAGCGTACAAACAGGGGCGAACACTGAAGCTTTCTTT. This encodes CASSVQTGANTEAFF.

This chain connects TRBV29-1 to TRBJ1-2, with TRBD1 as a possible D gene (6 bases). CDR3 length equals 12 residues. Deletions cut 5 bases from V and 4 bases from J, with 11 bases between. Germline V gene data show CDR1 as SQVTM and CDR2 as ANQGSEA. CDR3 region: CSVQPDSYGYTF. CDR3 sequence (DNA): TGCAGCGTTCAACCGGACAGCTATGGCTACACCTTC. Full variable domain (missing parts from reference TRBV29-1 and TRBJ1-2): SAVISQKPSRDICQRGTSLTIQCQVDSQVTMMFWYRQQPGQSLTLIATANQGSEATYESGFVIDKFPISRPNLTFSTLTVSNMSPEDSSIYLCSVQPDSYGYTFGSGTRLTVV.

With regard to this clone: Within the sample, other DNA sequences also encode this same CDR3. The rearrangement links TRBV11-2 to TRBJ2-7; 10 bases line up with TRBD2. V was clipped by 5 bases and J by 7 bases; unmatched bases: 11. Germline-derived CDR1 and CDR2 are SGHAT and FQNNGV. The CDR3 has 15 residues. CDR3 sequence reads: CASSGGRTSGGEQYF. The CDR3, as DNA: TGTGCCAGCAGCGGGGGGCGGACTAGCGGAGGGGAGCAGTACTTC.

The gene calls are TRBV6-6 and TRBJ1-1; D remains ambiguous. V lost 2 bases and J 1 base, leaving 11 bases between the germline ends. The germline CDR1 and CDR2 sequences are MNHNY and SVGAGI (reference sequence). The CDR3 contains 15 residues. Written as DNA, the CDR3 is TGTGCCAGCAGTTACACGCCCCGGGGGAACACTGAAGCTTTCTTT. It specifies CASSYTPRGNTEAFF.

This sequence joins TRBV30 and TRBJ2-3; D is unresolved. The CDR3 has 13 amino acids. Germline V gives CDR1 GTSNPN, CDR2 SVGIG (reference sequence). Trimming left V 0 bases short and J 4 bases short, with 8 bases between. In nucleotides, the CDR3 is TGTGCCTGGAGTGTGGTCCAGGCAGATACGCAGTATTTT. Residues: CAWSVVQADTQYF.

The V call is TRBV9, the J call TRBJ2-5, with D tentatively TRBD2 (5 bases). Germline CDR1 is SGDLS and CDR2 is YYNGEE. The CDR3 extends over 15 amino acids. V was pared by 2 bases and J by 0 bases, with 11 bases between. CDR3 amino acids: CASSVSGLYQETQYF. The CDR3 region has the DNA TGTGCCAGCAGCGTCAGCGGCCTGTACCAAGAGACCCAGTACTTC.

This chain joins TRBV6-5 and TRBJ2-7, with D possibly called TRBD1 or TRBD2 (5 bases each). Germline values: CDR1 MNHEY, CDR2 SVGAGI. V lost 1 base and J 5 bases, leaving 9 bases between the germline ends. This CDR3 spans 13 amino acids. In nucleotides, the CDR3 is TGTGCCAGCAGTTACTATGGGGGAAACGAGCAGTACTTC. It specifies CASSYYGGNEQYF.

This chain's CDR3 is CASSKTGAYEQYF. In DNA, the CDR3 is TGTGCCAGCAGCAAGACAGGGGCCTACGAGCAGTACTTC. The chain joins TRBV11-3 to TRBJ2-7; 8 positions agree with TRBD1. CDR3 length: 13 residues. V was clipped by 5 bases and J by 2 bases; unmatched bases: 2. Germline V gives CDR1 SGHNT, CDR2 YENEEA.

The V and J genes are TRBV25-1 and TRBJ2-3; 9 bases align to TRBD1. Trimming removed 5 bases from V and 2 bases from J; junction bases left unmatched: 11. Germline assignment: CDR1 MGHDK and CDR2 SYGVNS. This CDR3 contains 17 residues. CDR3 amino acids: CASSPPRGDRVTDTQYF. CDR3 DNA: TGTGCCAGCAGTCCCCCCCGCGGGGACAGGGTCACAGATACGCAGTATTTT.

This chain's CDR3 is CSTGQGGYTGELFF. CDR3 DNA sequence: TGCAGCACGGGCCAGGGGGGGTACACCGGGGAGCTGTTTTTT. The chain links TRBV29-1 to TRBJ2-2, with D possibly called TRBD1 or TRBD2 (7 bases each). The CDR3 has 14 amino acids. From germline, CDR1 is SQVTM and CDR2 ANQGSEA. Trimming removed 8 bases at V and 3 bases at J, with 16 bases between.

Only one count was recorded for this clone. The V call is TRBV9, the J call TRBJ2-1; TRBD1 is a possible D gene (6 bases). In germline, CDR1 is SGDLS, CDR2 YYNGEE. This CDR3 spans 15 amino acids. V shed 0 bases and J shed 5 bases, with 12 bases lying between them. CDR3 in amino acids: CASSVGGDTHNEQFF. In nucleotides, the CDR3 is TGTGCCAGCAGCGTAGGAGGGGACACCCACAATGAGCAGTTCTTC.